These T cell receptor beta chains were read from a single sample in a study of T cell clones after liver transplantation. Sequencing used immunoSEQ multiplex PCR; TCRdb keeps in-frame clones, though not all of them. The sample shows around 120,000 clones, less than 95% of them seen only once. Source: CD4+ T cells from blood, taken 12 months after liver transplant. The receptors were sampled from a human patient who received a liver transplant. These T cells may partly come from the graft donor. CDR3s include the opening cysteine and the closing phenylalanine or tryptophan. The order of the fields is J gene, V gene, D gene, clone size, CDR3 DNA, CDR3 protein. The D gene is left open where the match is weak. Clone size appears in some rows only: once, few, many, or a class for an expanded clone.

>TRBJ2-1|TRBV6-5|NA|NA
TGTGCCAGCAGTTACATGAGGAGCTCCTACAATGAGCAGTTCTTC
CASSYMRSSYNEQFF
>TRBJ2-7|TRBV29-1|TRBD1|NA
TGCAGCGTTTCAAGGACAGGGCCGTCCTACGAGCAGTACTTC
CSVSRTGPSYEQYF
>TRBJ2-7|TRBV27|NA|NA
TGTGCCAGCAGTTTATCGGGGGACTTCGGGCAGTACTTC
CASSLSGDFGQYF
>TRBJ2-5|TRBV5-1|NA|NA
TGCGCCAGCAGTAGATACGGGGCTACGCCGGGGGAGACCCAGTACTTC
CASSRYGATPGETQYF
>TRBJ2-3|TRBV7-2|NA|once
TGTGCCAGCAGCTTAGATGGCCCTCCGGTCACAGATACGCAGTATTTT
CASSLDGPPVTDTQYF
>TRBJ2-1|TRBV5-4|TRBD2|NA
TGTGCCAGCAGCTCATTAGCGGGAGAGGGCAATGAGCAGTTCTTC
CASSSLAGEGNEQFF
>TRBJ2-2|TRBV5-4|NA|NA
TGTGCCAGCAGCTTGGAAGGGGGTTCCGGGGAGCTGTTTTTT
CASSLEGGSGELFF
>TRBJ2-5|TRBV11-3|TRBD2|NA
TGTGCCAGCAGCTTAGAAGTCCCTAGCGGGGCATGGGCCCAGTACTTC
CASSLEVPSGAWAQYF
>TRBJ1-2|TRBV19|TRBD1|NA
TGTGCCAGTAGTCTACCGGGACAGGGATTTTTTGGCTACACCTTC
CASSLPGQGFFGYTF
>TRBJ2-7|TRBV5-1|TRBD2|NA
TGCGCCAGCAGTCCGGGACTAGCGGGAGGTAACTCCTACGAGCAGTACTTC
CASSPGLAGGNSYEQYF
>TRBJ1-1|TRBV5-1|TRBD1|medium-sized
TGCGCCAGCAGTGGAGGGGGCGGGACTGAAGCTTTCTTT
CASSGGGGTEAFF
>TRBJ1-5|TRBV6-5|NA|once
TGTGCCAGCAAACAACAATCTAGCAATCAGCCCCAGCATTTT
CASKQQSSNQPQHF
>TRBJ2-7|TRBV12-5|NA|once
TGTGCTAGTGGTTCCGACAGGAGCTACGAGCAGTACTTC
CASGSDRSYEQYF